A selection of T cell receptor beta chains follows, all from one sample in a study of early T cells in non-severe SARS-CoV-2 infection. TCRdb re-called the 5' RACE reads with MiXCR, one entry per CDR3 protein. The repertoire consists of more than 75,000 distinct CDR3 sequences, with roughly 13% occurring once and the leading ten covering about 6.1%. The specimen sequenced was whole blood. The receptors come from an adult who was a healthcare worker with PCR-confirmed SARS-CoV-2 infection or an uninfected control (not recorded which). CDR3s include the opening cysteine and the closing phenylalanine or tryptophan. Fields, in order: V gene, clone size, J gene, D gene, CDR3 DNA, CDR3 protein. A D gene is named only where the DNA matches it firmly. The size field is filled for only some rows; it gives once, few, many or a size class.

v_gene: TRBV12-3/TRBV12-4
abundance: many
j_gene: TRBJ1-2
d_gene: NA
CDR3nt: TGTGCCAGCAGTTTAGTTCGGGTGAGAGGACTGATTAACTATGGCTACACCTTC
CDR3aa: CASSLVRVRGLINYGYTF

v_gene: TRBV12-3/TRBV12-4
abundance: few
j_gene: TRBJ2-2
d_gene: NA
CDR3nt: TGTGCCAGCAGTTTTACCATCGGGGAGCTGTTTTTT
CDR3aa: CASSFTIGELFF

v_gene: TRBV29-1
abundance: many
j_gene: TRBJ2-5
d_gene: TRBD1
CDR3nt: TGCAGCGTTTTACAGGGGAATGGAGAGACCCAGTACTTC
CDR3aa: CSVLQGNGETQYF

v_gene: TRBV4-1
abundance: once
j_gene: TRBJ2-6
d_gene: NA
CDR3nt: TGCGCCAGCAGCCAAGCCCTCGGCTCTGGGGCCAACGTCCTGACTTTC
CDR3aa: CASSQALGSGANVLTF

v_gene: TRBV7-2
abundance: NA
j_gene: TRBJ2-7
d_gene: NA
CDR3nt: TGTGCCAGCAGCTTTTGGGGGGGCCACGAGCAGTACTTC
CDR3aa: CASSFWGGHEQYF

v_gene: TRBV6-6
abundance: many
j_gene: TRBJ1-1
d_gene: TRBD1
CDR3nt: TGTGCCAGCAGTCAGGGGGGACGGACGAACACTGAAGCTTTCTTT
CDR3aa: CASSQGGRTNTEAFF

v_gene: TRBV7-8
abundance: many
j_gene: TRBJ2-7
d_gene: NA
CDR3nt: TGTGCCAGCAGCTTAGCGCTGACGAGAGAGCAGTACTTC
CDR3aa: CASSLALTREQYF

v_gene: TRBV5-1
abundance: NA
j_gene: TRBJ1-1
d_gene: NA
CDR3nt: TGCGCCAGCAGTCGACGGACCCGGGGGACTGAAGCTTTCTTT
CDR3aa: CASSRRTRGTEAFF

v_gene: TRBV6-5
abundance: NA
j_gene: TRBJ2-3
d_gene: NA
CDR3nt: TGTGCCAGCAGTTTACAGGGCTACAACACAGATACGCAGTATTTT
CDR3aa: CASSLQGYNTDTQYF

v_gene: TRBV7-3
abundance: few
j_gene: TRBJ2-2
d_gene: NA
CDR3nt: TGTGCCAGCAGCTTGATAGTATCCGGGGAGCTGTTTTTT
CDR3aa: CASSLIVSGELFF

v_gene: TRBV6-5
abundance: few
j_gene: TRBJ1-1
d_gene: NA
CDR3nt: TGTGCCAGCGGCGTGGATACTGAAGCTTTCTTT
CDR3aa: CASGVDTEAFF

v_gene: TRBV2
abundance: many
j_gene: TRBJ2-3
d_gene: NA
CDR3nt: TGTGCCAGCAGCGCTGACAGCACAGATACGCAGTATTTT
CDR3aa: CASSADSTDTQYF

v_gene: TRBV3-1
abundance: NA
j_gene: TRBJ1-2
d_gene: NA
CDR3nt: TGTGCCAGCAGCCAGGCAGGTGGCGGCGGCTACACCTTC
CDR3aa: CASSQAGGGGYTF

v_gene: TRBV7-3
abundance: many
j_gene: TRBJ2-2
d_gene: TRBD2
CDR3nt: TGTGCCAGCAGCCCCGCTCCACTAGCGGGAGGGCCAACCGGGGAGCTGTTTTTT
CDR3aa: CASSPAPLAGGPTGELFF

v_gene: TRBV24-1
abundance: NA
j_gene: TRBJ2-3
d_gene: NA
CDR3nt: TGTGCCACCAGTGATTTGTTAGAAGTCTGCACAGATACGCAGTATTTT
CDR3aa: CATSDLLEVCTDTQYF

v_gene: TRBV29-1
abundance: few
j_gene: TRBJ2-7
d_gene: NA
CDR3nt: TGCAGCGTTGATCAGGGGTACGAGCAGTACTTC
CDR3aa: CSVDQGYEQYF

v_gene: TRBV15
abundance: NA
j_gene: TRBJ1-5
d_gene: NA
CDR3nt: TGTGCCACCAGCAGAGAGGATTACAATCAGCCCCAGCATTTT
CDR3aa: CATSREDYNQPQHF

v_gene: TRBV20-1
abundance: NA
j_gene: TRBJ1-2
d_gene: NA
CDR3nt: TGCAGTGCCGGGGGGGTGCATCGAGATTCATATGGCTACACCTTC
CDR3aa: CSAGGVHRDSYGYTF

v_gene: TRBV29-1
abundance: NA
j_gene: TRBJ2-2
d_gene: NA
CDR3nt: TGCAGCGTTCTGGGCCCGAACACCGGGGAGCTGTTTTTT
CDR3aa: CSVLGPNTGELFF

v_gene: TRBV5-4
abundance: few
j_gene: TRBJ1-1
d_gene: NA
CDR3nt: TGTGCCAGCAGCTTTGACCCTATGAACACTGAAGCTTTCTTT
CDR3aa: CASSFDPMNTEAFF

v_gene: TRBV5-1
abundance: many
j_gene: TRBJ2-7
d_gene: NA
CDR3nt: TGCGCCAGCAGCTTGCAGGGCAGCTCCTACGAGCAGTACTTC
CDR3aa: CASSLQGSSYEQYF

v_gene: TRBV29-1
abundance: NA
j_gene: TRBJ2-4
d_gene: NA
CDR3nt: TGCAGCGTTGCGGTCAAAAACATTCAGTACTTC
CDR3aa: CSVAVKNIQYF